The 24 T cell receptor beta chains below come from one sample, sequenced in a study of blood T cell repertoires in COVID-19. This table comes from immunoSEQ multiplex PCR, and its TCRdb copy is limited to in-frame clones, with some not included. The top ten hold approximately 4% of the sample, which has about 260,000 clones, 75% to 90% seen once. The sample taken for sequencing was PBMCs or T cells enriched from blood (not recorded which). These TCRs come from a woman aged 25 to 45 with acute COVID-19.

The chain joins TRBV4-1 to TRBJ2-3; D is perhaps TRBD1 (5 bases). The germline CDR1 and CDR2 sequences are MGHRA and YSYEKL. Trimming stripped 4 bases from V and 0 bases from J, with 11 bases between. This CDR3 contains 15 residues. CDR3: CASSPRVKSTDTQYF. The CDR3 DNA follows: TGCGCCAGCAGCCCCAGGGTGAAAAGCACAGATACGCAGTATTTT.

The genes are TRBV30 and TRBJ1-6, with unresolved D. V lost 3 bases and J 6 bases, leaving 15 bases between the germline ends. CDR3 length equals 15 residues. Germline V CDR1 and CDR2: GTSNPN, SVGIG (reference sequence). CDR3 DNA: TGTGCCTGGAGAGCCCGCGACCGGGGTAATTCACCCCTCCACTTT. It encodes CAWRARDRGNSPLHF. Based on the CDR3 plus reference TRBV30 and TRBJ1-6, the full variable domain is SQTIHQWPATLVQPVGSPLSLECTVEGTSNPNLYWYRQAAGRGLQLLFYSVGIGQISSEVPQNLSASRPQDRQFILSSKKLLLSDSGFYLCAWRARDRGNSPLHFGNGTRLTVT.

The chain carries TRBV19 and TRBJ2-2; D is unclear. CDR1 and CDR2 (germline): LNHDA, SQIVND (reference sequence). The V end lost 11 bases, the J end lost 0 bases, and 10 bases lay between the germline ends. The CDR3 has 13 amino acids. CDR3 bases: TGTGCCTCACACAACACGAACACCGGGGAGCTGTTTTTT. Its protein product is CASHNTNTGELFF. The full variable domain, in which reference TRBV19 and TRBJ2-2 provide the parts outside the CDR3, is DGGITQSPKYLFRKEGQNVTLSCEQNLNHDAMYWYRQDPGQGLRLIYYSQIVNDFQKGDIAEGYSVSREKKESFPLTVTSAQKNPTAFYLCASHNTNTGELFFGEGSRLTVL.

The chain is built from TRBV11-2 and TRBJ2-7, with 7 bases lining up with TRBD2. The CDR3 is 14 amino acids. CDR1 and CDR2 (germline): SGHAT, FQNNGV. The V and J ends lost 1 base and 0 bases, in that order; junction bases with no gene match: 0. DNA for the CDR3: TGTGCCAGCAGCTTAGGCGGGGGCTCCTACGAGCAGTACTTC. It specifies CASSLGGGSYEQYF. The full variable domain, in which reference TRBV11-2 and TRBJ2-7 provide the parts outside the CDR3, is EAGVAQSPRYKIIEKRQSVAFWCNPISGHATLYWYQQILGQGPKLLIQFQNNGVVDDSQLPKDRFSAERLKGVDSTLKIQPAKLEDSAVYLCASSLGGGSYEQYFGPGTRLTVT.

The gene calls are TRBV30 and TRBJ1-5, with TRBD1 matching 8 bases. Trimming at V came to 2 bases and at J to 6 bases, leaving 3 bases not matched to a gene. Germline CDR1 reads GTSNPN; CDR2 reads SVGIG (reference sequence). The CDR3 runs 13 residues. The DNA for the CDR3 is TGTGCCTGGAGTTCAGGGGGCACTCAGCCCCAGCATTTT. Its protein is CAWSSGGTQPQHF. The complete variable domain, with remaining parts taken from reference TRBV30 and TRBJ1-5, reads SQTIHQWPATLVQPVGSPLSLECTVEGTSNPNLYWYRQAAGRGLQLLFYSVGIGQISSEVPQNLSASRPQDRQFILSSKKLLLSDSGFYLCAWSSGGTQPQHFGDGTRLSIL.

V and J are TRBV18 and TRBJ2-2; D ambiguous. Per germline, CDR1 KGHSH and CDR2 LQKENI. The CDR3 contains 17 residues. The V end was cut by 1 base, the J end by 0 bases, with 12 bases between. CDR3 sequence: CASSPQAPPSNTGELFF. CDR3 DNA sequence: TGTGCCAGCTCACCACAAGCCCCACCCTCGAACACCGGGGAGCTGTTTTTT.

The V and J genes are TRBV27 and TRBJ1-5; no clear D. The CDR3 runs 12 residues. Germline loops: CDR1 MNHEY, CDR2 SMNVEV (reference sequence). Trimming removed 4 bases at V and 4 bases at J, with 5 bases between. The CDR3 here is CASSSNNQPQHF. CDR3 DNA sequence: TGTGCCAGCAGTTCTAATAATCAGCCCCAGCATTTT.

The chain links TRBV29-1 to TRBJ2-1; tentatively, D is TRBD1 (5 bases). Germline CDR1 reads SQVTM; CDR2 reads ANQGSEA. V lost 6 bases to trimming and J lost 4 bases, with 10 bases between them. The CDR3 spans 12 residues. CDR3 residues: CSVMDMYNEQFF. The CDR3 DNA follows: TGCAGCGTAATGGACATGTACAATGAGCAGTTCTTC.

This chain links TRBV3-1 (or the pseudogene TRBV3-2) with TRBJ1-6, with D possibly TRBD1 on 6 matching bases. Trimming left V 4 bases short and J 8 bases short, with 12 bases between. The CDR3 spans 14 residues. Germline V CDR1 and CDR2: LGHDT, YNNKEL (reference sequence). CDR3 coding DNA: TGTGCCAGCAGCCCGGACGGGGGGCATTCACCCCTCCACTTT. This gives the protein CASSPDGGHSPLHF.

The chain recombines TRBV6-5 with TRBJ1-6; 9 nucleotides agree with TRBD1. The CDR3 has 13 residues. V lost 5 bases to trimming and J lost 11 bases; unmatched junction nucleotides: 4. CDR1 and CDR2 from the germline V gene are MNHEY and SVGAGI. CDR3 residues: CASSRQGGTPLHF. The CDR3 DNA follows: TGTGCCAGCAGTCGACAGGGGGGGACACCCCTCCACTTT.

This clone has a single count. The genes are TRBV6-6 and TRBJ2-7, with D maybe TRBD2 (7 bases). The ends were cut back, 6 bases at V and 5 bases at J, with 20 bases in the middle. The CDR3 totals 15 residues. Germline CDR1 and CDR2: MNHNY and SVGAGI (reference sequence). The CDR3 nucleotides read TGTGCCAGCAGCTGGGGAGCGGGAAGGGGGAACGAGCAGTACTTC. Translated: CASSWGAGRGNEQYF.

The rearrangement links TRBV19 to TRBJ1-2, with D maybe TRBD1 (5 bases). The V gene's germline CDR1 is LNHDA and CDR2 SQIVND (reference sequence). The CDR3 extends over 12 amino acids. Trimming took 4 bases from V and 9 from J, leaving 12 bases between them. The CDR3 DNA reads TGTGCCAGTAGTAAGGACCAGGGTAGCTACACCTTC. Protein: CASSKDQGSYTF.

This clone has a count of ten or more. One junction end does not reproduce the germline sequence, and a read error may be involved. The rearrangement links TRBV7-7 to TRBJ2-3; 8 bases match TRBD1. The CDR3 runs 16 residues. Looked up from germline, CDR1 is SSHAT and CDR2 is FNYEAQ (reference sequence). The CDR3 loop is CASSLGRGLSTDTQYF. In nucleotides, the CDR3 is TGTGCTAGCAGCTTAGGCAGGGGGCTTAGCACAGATACGCAGTATTTT.

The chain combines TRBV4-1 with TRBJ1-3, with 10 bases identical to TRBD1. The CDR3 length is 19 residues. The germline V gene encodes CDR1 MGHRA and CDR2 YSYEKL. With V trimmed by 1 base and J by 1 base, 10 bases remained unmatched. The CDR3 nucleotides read TGCGCCAGCAGCCAAGGCCACCCCGGGACAGGGGTGTCTGGAAACACCATATATTTT. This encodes CASSQGHPGTGVSGNTIYF.

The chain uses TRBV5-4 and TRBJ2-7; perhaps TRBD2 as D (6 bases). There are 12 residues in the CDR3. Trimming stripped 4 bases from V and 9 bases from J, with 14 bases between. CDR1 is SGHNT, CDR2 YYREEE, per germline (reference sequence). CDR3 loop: CASSRDSEGQYF. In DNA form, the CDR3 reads TGTGCCAGCAGCCGGGACTCGGAGGGGCAGTACTTC. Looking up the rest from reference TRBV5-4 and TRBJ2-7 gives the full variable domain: ETGVTQSPTHLIKTRGQQVTLRCSSQSGHNTVSWYQQALGQGPQFIFQYYREEENGRGNFPPRFSGLQFPNYSSELNVNALELDDSALYLCASSRDSEGQYFGPGTRLTVT.

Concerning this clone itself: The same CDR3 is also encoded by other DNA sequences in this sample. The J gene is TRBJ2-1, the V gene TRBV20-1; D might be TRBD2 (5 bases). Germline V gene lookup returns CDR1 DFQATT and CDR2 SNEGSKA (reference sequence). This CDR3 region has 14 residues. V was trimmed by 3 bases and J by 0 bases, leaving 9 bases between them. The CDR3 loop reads CSASTGDSYNEQFF. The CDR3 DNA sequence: TGCAGTGCTAGTACCGGGGACTCCTACAATGAGCAGTTCTTC.

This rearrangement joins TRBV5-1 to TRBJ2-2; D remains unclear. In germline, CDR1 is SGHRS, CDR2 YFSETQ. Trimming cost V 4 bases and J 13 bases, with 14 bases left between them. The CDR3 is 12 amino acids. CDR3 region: CASSLDSTGLFF. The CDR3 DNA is TGCGCCAGCAGCCTTGACTCGACGGGGCTGTTTTTT. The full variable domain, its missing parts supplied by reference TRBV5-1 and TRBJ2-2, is KAGVTQTPRYLIKTRGQQVTLSCSPISGHRSVSWYQQTPGQGLQFLFEYFSETQRNKGNFPGRFSGRQFSNSRSEMNVSTLELGDSALYLCASSLDSTGLFFGEGSRLTVL.

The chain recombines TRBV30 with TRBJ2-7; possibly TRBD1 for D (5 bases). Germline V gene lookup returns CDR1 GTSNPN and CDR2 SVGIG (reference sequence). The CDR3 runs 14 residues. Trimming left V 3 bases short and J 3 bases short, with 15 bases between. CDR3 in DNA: TGTGCCTGGAGCAGACAGAGCGTAAACTACGAGCAGTACTTC. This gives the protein CAWSRQSVNYEQYF.

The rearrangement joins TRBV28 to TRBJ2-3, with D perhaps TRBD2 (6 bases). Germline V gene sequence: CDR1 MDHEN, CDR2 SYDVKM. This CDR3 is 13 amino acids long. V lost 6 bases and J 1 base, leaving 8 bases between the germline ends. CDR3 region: CASRGLGTDTQYF. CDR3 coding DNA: TGTGCCAGCAGGGGACTTGGCACAGATACGCAGTATTTT.

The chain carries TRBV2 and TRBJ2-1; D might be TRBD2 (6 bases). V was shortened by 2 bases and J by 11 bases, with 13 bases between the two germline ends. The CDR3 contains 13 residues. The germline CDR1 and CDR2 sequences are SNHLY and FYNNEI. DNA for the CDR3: TGTGCCAGCAGTGAAATTCCGGCGGGAAAGCAGTTCTTC. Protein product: CASSEIPAGKQFF.

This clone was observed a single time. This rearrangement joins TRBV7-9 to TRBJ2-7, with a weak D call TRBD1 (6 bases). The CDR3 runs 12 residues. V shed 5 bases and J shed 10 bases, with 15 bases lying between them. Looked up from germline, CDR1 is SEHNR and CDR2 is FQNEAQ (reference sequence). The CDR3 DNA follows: TGTGCCAGCAGCCTTGAACAGGGAAGTCAGTACTTC. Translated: CASSLEQGSQYF.

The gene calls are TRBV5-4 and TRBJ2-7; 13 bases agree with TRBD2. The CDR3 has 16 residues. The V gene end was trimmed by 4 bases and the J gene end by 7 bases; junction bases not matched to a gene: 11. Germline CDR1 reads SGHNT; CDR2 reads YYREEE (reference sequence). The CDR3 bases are TGTGCCAGCAGCCCCCCCGGACTAGCGGGAGTAGGAGAGCAGTACTTC. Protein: CASSPPGLAGVGEQYF.

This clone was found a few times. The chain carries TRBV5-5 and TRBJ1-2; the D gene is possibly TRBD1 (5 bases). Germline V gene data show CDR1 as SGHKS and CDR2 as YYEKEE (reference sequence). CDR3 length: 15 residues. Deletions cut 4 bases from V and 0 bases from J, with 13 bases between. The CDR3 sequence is CASSLSGQTNYGYTF. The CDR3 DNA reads TGTGCCAGCAGCCTGTCCGGACAAACTAACTATGGCTACACCTTC.

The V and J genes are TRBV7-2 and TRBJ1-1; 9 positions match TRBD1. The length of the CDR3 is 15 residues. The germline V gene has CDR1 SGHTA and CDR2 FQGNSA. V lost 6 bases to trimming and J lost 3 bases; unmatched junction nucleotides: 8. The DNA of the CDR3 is TGTGCCAGCAGTCCTTGGACAGGGGAGGACACTGAAGCTTTCTTT. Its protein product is CASSPWTGEDTEAFF. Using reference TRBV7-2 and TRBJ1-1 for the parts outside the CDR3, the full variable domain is GAGVSQSPSNKVTEKGKDVELRCDPISGHTALYWYRQSLGQGLEFLIYFQGNSAPDKSGLPSDRFSAERTGGSVSTLTIQRTQQEDSAVYLCASSPWTGEDTEAFFGQGTRLTVV.